This T cell receptor beta chain was recorded in a study of blood T cell repertoires in COVID-19. Germline V CDR1 and CDR2: SNHLY, FYNNEI. V shed 3 bases and J 11 bases; nucleotides not matched to a gene: 9. The CDR3 is made up of 13 amino acids. This clone was recorded once. In the original processing: Estimates of nucleated cell counts were drawn from the amplification of reference gene primers. The protocol was immunoSEQ multiplex PCR, while the TCRdb copy is restricted to in-frame clones and leaves out a portion. The D gene and trimming were derived from the DNA, and the V and J assignments and clone size from that table. The sample holds approximately 160,000 clones; around 84% are singletons and the top ten take about 7.3%.

The sequencing sample was made of peripheral blood. The V and J genes are TRBV2 and TRBJ1-1; 7 bases agree with TRBD1. The receptor was derived from a man between 50 and 59 years old with active or convalescent COVID-19. As DNA, the CDR3 is TGTGCCAGCAGTGATGGTGTGACAGGGTCGGCTTTCTTT. Its protein product is CASSDGVTGSAFF.